These 25 T cell receptor beta chains came from one sample sequenced in a study of T cell responses to AZD1222 COVID-19 vaccine (dated by TCRdb to about 2021). The library was generated by the immunoSEQ multiplex PCR assay. What TCRdb holds here is the immuneACCESS table cut down to in-frame rearrangements. Part of the clones is not present; checked against another copy, under half of the missing clones reflect an unresolved V gene, and the others are unexplained. This sample gives 150,000 or so clones in total; around 86% of them show up just once. Over 4% of the sample comes from the top ten. Interpreted using the paper, the time point label stands for: baseline before first vaccination. The meaning of the sample's treatment or condition label: meningococcal conjugate vaccine given as trial control. Specimen: peripheral blood, collected on day 0 of MenACWY control vaccination. These receptors were taken from an adult in good health.

This clone was observed a few times. The rearrangement uses TRBV7-9 and TRBJ1-4; 9 nucleotides line up with TRBD1. Germline CDR1 reads SEHNR; CDR2 reads FQNEAQ (reference sequence). The CDR3 runs 15 residues. The V segment lost 6 bases and the J segment 4 bases; nucleotides outside the gene matches: 6. CDR3 in amino acids: CASSSQGAFNEKLFF. In DNA, the CDR3 is TGTGCCAGCAGTTCACAGGGGGCTTTTAATGAAAAACTGTTTTTT. The whole variable domain, filled in from reference TRBV7-9 and TRBJ1-4, reads DTGVSQNPRHKITKRGQNVTFRCDPISEHNRLYWYRQTLGQGPEFLTYFQNEAQLEKSRLLSDRFSAERPKGSFSTLEIQRTEQGDSAMYLCASSSQGAFNEKLFFGSGTQLSVL.

The rearrangement links TRBV11-2 to TRBJ2-3; TRBD2 might be the D (5 bases). The ends were cut back, 5 bases at V and 11 bases at J, with 23 bases in the middle. The CDR3 consists of 15 residues. Germline values: CDR1 SGHAT, CDR2 FQNNGV. The CDR3, as DNA: TGTGCCAGCAGCGGCGGGCTAGGCTTTCTATTTGGGCAGTATTTT. It translates to CASSGGLGFLFGQYF.

This chain connects TRBV5-5 to TRBJ2-7, with 7 bases aligning to TRBD1. Germline values: CDR1 SGHKS, CDR2 YYEKEE (reference sequence). The ends lost 4 bases at V and 9 bases at J; junction bases unmatched: 13. The CDR3 has 14 residues. The CDR3 DNA sequence: TGTGCCAGCAGCCCCCGGGACAGCTCCTACCCGCAGTACTTC. Encoded protein: CASSPRDSSYPQYF.

The V gene is TRBV7-7, the J gene TRBJ2-2; D perhaps matches TRBD1 (6 bases). Per germline, CDR1 SSHAT and CDR2 FNYEAQ (reference sequence). The CDR3 covers 14 residues. V lost 6 bases and J lost 2, with 10 bases in between. DNA of the CDR3: TGTGCCAGCAGGGACGGGACAAACACCGGGGAGCTGTTTTTT. Residues: CASRDGTNTGELFF.

The genes are TRBV10-3 and TRBJ1-3, with D hard to call. CDR3 length equals 14 residues. V lost 8 bases and J 0 bases, leaving 11 bases between the germline ends. Germline loops: CDR1 ENHRY, CDR2 SYGVKD. The CDR3 reads CAIRGQASGNTIYF. CDR3 sequence (DNA): TGTGCCATCCGCGGGCAAGCCTCTGGAAACACCATATATTTT.

This chain joins TRBV9 and TRBJ2-3, with TRBD1 matching over 9 bases. V shed 0 bases and J 4 bases; nucleotides not matched to a gene: 3. This CDR3 has 15 residues. Germline V gene sequence: CDR1 SGDLS, CDR2 YYNGEE. CDR3 in amino acids: CASSVDDRGSDTQYF. As DNA, the CDR3 is TGTGCCAGCAGCGTAGATGACAGGGGGTCAGATACGCAGTATTTT.

The genes are TRBV29-1 and TRBJ1-1; D possibly corresponds to TRBD1 (5 bases). The V and J ends lost 7 bases and 3 bases respectively, with 12 bases between them. The germline CDR1 and CDR2 sequences are SQVTM and ANQGSEA. The CDR3 covers 12 residues. CDR3 sequence: CSAGWGDTEAFF. CDR3 nucleotides: TGCAGCGCTGGGTGGGGGGACACTGAAGCTTTCTTT. Variable domain in full (rest from reference TRBV29-1 and TRBJ1-1): SAVISQKPSRDICQRGTSLTIQCQVDSQVTMMFWYRQQPGQSLTLIATANQGSEATYESGFVIDKFPISRPNLTFSTLTVSNMSPEDSSIYLCSAGWGDTEAFFGQGTRLTVV.

This sequence joins TRBV11-3 and TRBJ2-1; either TRBD1 or TRBD2 may supply D (6 bases each). CDR3 length: 15 residues. Germline lookup yields CDR1 SGHNT and CDR2 YENEEA. The V end lost 3 bases, the J end lost 7 bases, and 16 bases lay between the germline ends. The CDR3 region has the DNA TGTGCCAGCAGCTTGGGGGGCGGATTTCAAAATGAGCAGTTCTTC. Residues: CASSLGGGFQNEQFF.

The chain uses TRBV27 and TRBJ1-2; a possible D gene is TRBD1 (6 bases). Germline V gene sequence: CDR1 MNHEY, CDR2 SMNVEV (reference sequence). This CDR3 comprises 14 residues. V shed 2 bases and J shed 6 bases, with 13 bases lying between them. The DNA for the CDR3 is TGTGCCAGCAGTTTAATGGGGGGCGCGGATGGCTACACCTTC. Protein sequence: CASSLMGGADGYTF.

The sample holds one count of this clone. The J gene is TRBJ1-3, the V gene TRBV5-1; D is uncertain. This CDR3 region has 13 residues. CDR1 and CDR2 (germline): SGHRS, YFSETQ. Trimming cost V 0 bases and J 3 bases, with 4 bases left between them. The chain's CDR3 is CASSLGGGNTIYF. The CDR3, as DNA: TGCGCCAGCAGCTTGGGCGGTGGAAACACCATATATTTT.

The chain couples TRBV11-1 to TRBJ1-6; no reliable D call. Germline assignment: CDR1 SGHAT and CDR2 FQDESV (reference sequence). CDR3 size: 12 residues. V was clipped by 5 bases and J by 8 bases, with 7 bases between them. For the CDR3, the DNA is TGTGCCAGCAGCCACGGGGATTCACCCCTCCACTTT. This codes for CASSHGDSPLHF.

V is TRBV2 and J is TRBJ1-3; weak D call: TRBD1 (6 bases). The CDR3 runs 15 residues. V was cut by 3 bases and J by 7 bases, with 16 bases left in between. Germline V gene data show CDR1 as SNHLY and CDR2 as FYNNEI. The chain's CDR3 is CASSDRAGTLNTIYF. CDR3 DNA sequence: TGTGCCAGCAGTGATCGGGCAGGGACATTGAACACCATATATTTT.

This clone came up once. The chain is built from TRBV25-1 and TRBJ2-3, with D unclear. This CDR3 contains 12 residues. Looked up from germline, CDR1 is MGHDK and CDR2 is SYGVNS. V gave up 3 bases and J gave up 2 bases, with 3 bases separating them. The DNA for the CDR3 is TGTGCCAGCAGTGACCACACAGATACGCAGTATTTT. Translation: CASSDHTDTQYF.

The V gene is TRBV2, the J gene TRBJ1-1, with a tentative D call TRBD1 (5 bases). V lost 4 bases and J 4 bases, leaving 13 bases between the germline ends. The germline gives CDR1 SNHLY, CDR2 FYNNEI. The CDR3 spans 14 residues. The CDR3 DNA reads as TGTGCCAGCAGTGCAGGGCTTGGGTTCACTGAAGCTTTCTTT. As protein: CASSAGLGFTEAFF.

This clone was seen more than once but under ten times. CDR3: CASSPQRTLSNQPQHF. CDR3 bases: TGTGCCAGTAGTCCCCAACGGACTCTTAGCAATCAGCCCCAGCATTTT. The chain links TRBV19 to TRBJ1-5, with D unresolved. This CDR3 is built from 16 residues. V dropped 5 bases and J dropped 0 bases, with 14 bases sitting between them. Germline values: CDR1 LNHDA, CDR2 SQIVND (reference sequence).

CDR3 sequence reads: CASSVQGASAFF. Here the CDR3 DNA reads TGTGCCAGCTCAGTACAGGGGGCGTCAGCTTTCTTT. This chain uses TRBV18 with TRBJ1-1; 9 bases are shared with TRBD1. Germline-derived CDR1 and CDR2 are KGHSH and LQKENI. CDR3 size: 12 residues. Losses at the gene ends were 5 bases for V and 10 bases for J; bases not matched to a gene: 5.

The chain is built from TRBV15 and TRBJ2-5; D might be TRBD2 (6 bases). Trimming left V 6 bases short and J 3 bases short, with 17 bases between. In germline, CDR1 is LNHNV, CDR2 YYDKDF (reference sequence). The length of the CDR3 is 15 residues. CDR3 coding DNA: TGTGCCACCAGTCCTCCGGGAGCCGGGAAAGAGACCCAGTACTTC. Its protein product is CATSPPGAGKETQYF.

This sequence joins TRBV7-2 and TRBJ1-1; 10 nucleotides align to TRBD1. The CDR3 is 15 residues long. CDR1 SGHTA and CDR2 FQGNSA come from the germline V gene. V was clipped by 4 bases and J by 1 base; unmatched bases: 3. As DNA, the CDR3 is TGTGCCAGCAGCTCGCGGGACAGGGGGAACACTGAAGCTTTCTTT. Translation: CASSSRDRGNTEAFF.

The rearrangement uses TRBV20-1 and TRBJ1-2; 10 bases fit TRBD1. This CDR3 has 14 amino acids. The germline V gene has CDR1 DFQATT and CDR2 SNEGSKA (reference sequence). Germline trimming cut 3 bases from V and 4 bases from J; bases unmatched to any gene: 5. CDR3 protein: CSASGDRGFYGYTF. The CDR3 region has the DNA TGCAGTGCTAGTGGGGACAGGGGCTTCTATGGCTACACCTTC.

V and J are TRBV5-4 and TRBJ2-7; D is unclear. This CDR3 region has 17 residues. The germline V gene encodes CDR1 SGHNT and CDR2 YYREEE (reference sequence). Deletions cut 3 bases from V and 2 bases from J, with 21 bases between. The CDR3 spells CASSSPLTTQRPYEQYF. The DNA for the CDR3 is TGTGCCAGCAGCTCCCCCTTAACTACACAGCGTCCCTACGAGCAGTACTTC.

The chain uses TRBV13 and TRBJ2-3; perhaps TRBD1 as D (6 bases). V lost 5 bases, J lost 6 bases, and 18 bases lay in between. Germline lookup yields CDR1 PRHDT and CDR2 FYEKMQ (reference sequence). This CDR3 is built from 15 residues. The CDR3 is CASSLAQGPQDTQYF. CDR3 nucleotides: TGTGCCAGCAGCCTCGCACAGGGACCCCAGGATACGCAGTATTTT.

The V gene is TRBV9, the J gene TRBJ2-5, with TRBD1 matching 9 bases. This CDR3 is built from 13 residues. The V and J ends lost 0 bases and 7 bases, in that order; junction bases with no gene match: 1. From germline, CDR1 is SGDLS and CDR2 YYNGEE. The chain's CDR3 is CASSVGQGGTQYF. Here the CDR3 DNA reads TGTGCCAGCAGCGTAGGACAGGGGGGGACCCAGTACTTC.

The rearrangement links TRBV7-2 to TRBJ2-7; D is perhaps TRBD1 (6 bases). Germline loops: CDR1 SGHTA, CDR2 FQGNSA. V was clipped by 0 bases and J by 3 bases, with 15 bases between them. The CDR3 covers 16 residues. CDR3 sequence: CASSLATGISGYEQYF. As DNA, the CDR3 is TGTGCCAGCAGCTTAGCTACAGGGATTTCTGGCTACGAGCAGTACTTC.

The rearrangement uses TRBV6-5 and TRBJ2-1; TRBD1 matches at 8 bases. Trimming removed 6 bases from V and 0 bases from J; junction bases left unmatched: 4. The germline gives CDR1 MNHEY, CDR2 SVGAGI. The CDR3 consists of 15 residues. CDR3 DNA sequence: TGTGCCAGCAGGCGACAGGGGTCCTCCTACAATGAGCAGTTCTTC. This encodes CASRRQGSSYNEQFF.

The chain combines TRBV12-3 or TRBV12-4 with TRBJ2-5, with D unresolved. The CDR3 sequence is 13 residues long. V lost 2 bases and J 1 base, leaving 5 bases between the germline ends. The chain's CDR3 is CASSLFPQETQYF. Written as DNA, the CDR3 is TGTGCCAGCAGTTTATTCCCCCAAGAGACCCAGTACTTC.